The source of this T cell receptor beta chain is a study of T cell responses to AZD1222 COVID-19 vaccine. Study observations and caveats: Among vaccine-associated CD4 TCRs, coverage spanned spike, with dominance at 160-218 and 743-854. Clonal diversity was possibly underestimated, and white British individuals and females predominated among donors.

Assay used: immunoSEQ multiplex PCR; TCRdb lists only in-frame clones, some missing. The sample records under 200,000 clones, 91% being singletons. Points on this clone: What it recognizes is unknown.

This clonotype originated in an adult in good health. This material consisted of peripheral blood, taken on day 0 of AZD1222 vaccination.

The CDR3, as DNA: TGTGCCAGCAGTTCCACTGAGAACACTGAAGCTTTCTTT. Translated: CASSSTENTEAFF. This chain links TRBV5-6 with TRBJ1-1, with no clear D. Trimming removed 5 bases at V and 1 base at J, with 9 bases between. Germline-derived CDR1 and CDR2 are SGHDT and YYEEEE. This CDR3 comprises 13 residues.